These T cell receptor beta chains were read from a single sample in a study of cytomegalovirus exposure and HLA in healthy donors. Only in-frame clones appear in the TCRdb table, and some are missing; sequencing was by immunoSEQ multiplex PCR. The sample shows 100,000 to 150,000 clones, 60% to 85% of them seen only once. Input material: PBMCs. These receptors all come from a middle-aged woman in good health and CMV-seropositive. CDR3s include the opening cysteine and the closing phenylalanine or tryptophan. D genes are given only for firm matches. Rows may omit the clone size; those that give it use once, few, many or a size class.

CDR3 | DNA | V | D | J | size
CASSLQTSGRRNEQYF | TGTGCCAGCAGCTTGCAGACTAGCGGGAGGAGAAACGAGCAGTACTTC | TRBV5-4 | TRBD2 | TRBJ2-7 | NA
CAASWDRGQETQYF | TGTGCCGCATCTTGGGACAGGGGCCAAGAGACCCAGTACTTC | TRBV25-1 | TRBD1 | TRBJ2-5 | NA
CASSATGTSGSNEQFF | TGTGCCAGCAGCGCAACCGGGACTAGCGGGAGTAATGAGCAGTTCTTC | TRBV9 | TRBD2 | TRBJ2-1 | NA
CAARESGRLHF | TGTGCCGCCCGGGAGTCCGGGAGGTTACACTTC | TRBV6-1 | TRBD2 | TRBJ2-5 | once
CASSLTSGRGSGEQYF | TGTGCCAGCAGCTTGACTAGCGGGAGGGGAAGCGGCGAGCAGTACTTC | TRBV5-4 | TRBD2 | TRBJ2-7 | NA
CAIRPSDNSPLHF | TGTGCCATCAGGCCGTCGGATAATTCACCCCTCCACTTT | TRBV10-3 | NA | TRBJ1-6 | NA
CASSRTYTTNEKLFF | TGTGCCAGCAGCCGTACATACACAACTAATGAAAAACTGTTTTTT | TRBV14 | NA | TRBJ1-4 | NA
CASSILRGNSPLHF | TGTGCCAGTAGTATATTGCGGGGCAATTCACCCCTCCACTTT | TRBV19 | NA | TRBJ1-6 | NA
CASSAGASGSAPYEQYF | TGTGCCAGCAGCGCGGGGGCTAGCGGGAGCGCGCCCTACGAGCAGTACTTC | TRBV7-6 | TRBD2 | TRBJ2-7 | NA
CASSPVGGSGNTQYF | TGTGCCAGCTCCCCCGTGGGCGGGTCGGGAAATACGCAGTATTTT | TRBV27 | NA | TRBJ2-3 | NA
CATIPPGGATGELFF | TGCGCCACCATCCCCCCGGGCGGGGCCACCGGGGAGCTGTTTTTT | TRBV10-2 | NA | TRBJ2-2 | NA
CASSGLRGGALKGYTF | TGCGCCAGCAGTGGCCTCAGAGGAGGGGCCCTGAAGGGCTACACCTTC | TRBV10-2 | NA | TRBJ1-2 | NA
CASTPGYGYTF | TGTGCCAGTACTCCTGGCTATGGCTACACCTTC | TRBV6-5 | NA | TRBJ1-2 | NA
CASSPGTLTEAFF | TGTGCCAGCAGTCCCGGGACACTCACTGAAGCTTTCTTT | TRBV27 | NA | TRBJ1-1 | NA